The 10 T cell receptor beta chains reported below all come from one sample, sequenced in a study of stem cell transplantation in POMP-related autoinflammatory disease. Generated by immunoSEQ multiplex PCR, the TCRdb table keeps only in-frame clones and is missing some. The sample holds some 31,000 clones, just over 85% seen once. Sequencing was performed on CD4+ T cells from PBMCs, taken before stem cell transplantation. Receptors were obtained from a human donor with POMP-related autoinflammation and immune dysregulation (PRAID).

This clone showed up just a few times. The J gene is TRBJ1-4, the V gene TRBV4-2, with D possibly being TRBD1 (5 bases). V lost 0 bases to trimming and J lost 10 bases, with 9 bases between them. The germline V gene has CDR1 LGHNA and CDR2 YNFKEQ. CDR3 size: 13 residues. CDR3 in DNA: TGTGCCAGCAGCCAAGAATCTGGGGGAAAACTGTTTTTT. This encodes CASSQESGGKLFF.

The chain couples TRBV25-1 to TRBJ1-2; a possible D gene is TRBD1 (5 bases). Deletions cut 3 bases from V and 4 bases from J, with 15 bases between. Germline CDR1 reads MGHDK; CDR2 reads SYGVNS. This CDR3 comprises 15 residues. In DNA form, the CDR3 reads TGTGCCAGCAGTGACCCTCGCCCAGGGACCTATGGCTACACCTTC. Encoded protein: CASSDPRPGTYGYTF.

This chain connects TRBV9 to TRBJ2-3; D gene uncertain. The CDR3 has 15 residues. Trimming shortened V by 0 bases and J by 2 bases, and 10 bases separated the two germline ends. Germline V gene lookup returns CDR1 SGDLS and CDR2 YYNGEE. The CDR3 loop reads CASSVAVVNTDTQYF. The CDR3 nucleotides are TGTGCCAGCAGCGTAGCAGTGGTTAACACAGATACGCAGTATTTT.

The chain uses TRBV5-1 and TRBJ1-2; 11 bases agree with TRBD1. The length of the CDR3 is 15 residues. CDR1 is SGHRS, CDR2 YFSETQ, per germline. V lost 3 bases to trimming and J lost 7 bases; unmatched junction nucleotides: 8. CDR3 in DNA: TGCGCCAGCAGCTCACTGGGACAGGGGGGAGGTGGCTACACCTTC. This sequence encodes CASSSLGQGGGGYTF.

CDR3 sequence: CASSSPLQETQYF. As DNA, the CDR3 is TGTGCCAGCAGTTCCCCCCTCCAAGAGACCCAGTACTTC. The chain joins TRBV28 to TRBJ2-5, with D hard to call. Per the germline V gene, CDR1 is MDHEN and CDR2 is SYDVKM. V shed 4 bases and J shed 1 base, with 7 bases lying between them. This CDR3 spans 13 amino acids.

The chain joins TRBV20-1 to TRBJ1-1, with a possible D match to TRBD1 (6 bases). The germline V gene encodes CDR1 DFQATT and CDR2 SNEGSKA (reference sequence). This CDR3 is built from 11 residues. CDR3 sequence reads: CRGIRGTEAFF. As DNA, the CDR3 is TGCAGAGGTATCAGGGGCACTGAAGCTTTCTTT.

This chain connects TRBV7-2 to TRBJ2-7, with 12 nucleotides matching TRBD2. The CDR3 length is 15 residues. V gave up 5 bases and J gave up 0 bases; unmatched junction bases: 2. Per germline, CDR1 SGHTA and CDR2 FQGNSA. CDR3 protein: CASSTTSGSSYEQYF. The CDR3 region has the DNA TGTGCCAGCAGCACGACTAGCGGGAGCTCCTACGAGCAGTACTTC.

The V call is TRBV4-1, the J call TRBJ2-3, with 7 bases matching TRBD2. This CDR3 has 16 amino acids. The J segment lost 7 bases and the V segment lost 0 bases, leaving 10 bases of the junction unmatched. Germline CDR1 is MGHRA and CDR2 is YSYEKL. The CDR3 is CASSQDRLRGTNTQYF. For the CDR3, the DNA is TGCGCCAGCAGCCAAGATAGGTTGCGGGGGACGAATACGCAGTATTTT.

CDR3 DNA: TGTGCCAGCAGTTTCTCACAGGGGGCTGATAATTCACCCCTCCACTTT. This sequence encodes CASSFSQGADNSPLHF. The genes are TRBV6-5 and TRBJ1-6; 9 positions match TRBD1. This CDR3 spans 16 amino acids. The junction had 6 bases not matched to a gene; V was cut back by 4 bases and J by 5 bases. Germline CDR1 MNHEY, CDR2 SVGAGI.

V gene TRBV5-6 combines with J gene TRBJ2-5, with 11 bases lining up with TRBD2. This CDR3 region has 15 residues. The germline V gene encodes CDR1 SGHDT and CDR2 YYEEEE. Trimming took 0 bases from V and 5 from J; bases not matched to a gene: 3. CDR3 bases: TGTGCCAGCAGCTTGGCTAGCGGGGGGCAGGAGACCCAGTACTTC. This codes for CASSLASGGQETQYF. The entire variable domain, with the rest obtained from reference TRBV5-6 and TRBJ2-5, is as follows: DAGVTQSPTHLIKTRGQQVTLRCSPKSGHDTVSWYQQALGQGPQFIFQYYEEEERQRGNFPDRFSGHQFPNYSSELNVNALLLGDSALYLCASSLASGGQETQYFGPGTRLLVL.